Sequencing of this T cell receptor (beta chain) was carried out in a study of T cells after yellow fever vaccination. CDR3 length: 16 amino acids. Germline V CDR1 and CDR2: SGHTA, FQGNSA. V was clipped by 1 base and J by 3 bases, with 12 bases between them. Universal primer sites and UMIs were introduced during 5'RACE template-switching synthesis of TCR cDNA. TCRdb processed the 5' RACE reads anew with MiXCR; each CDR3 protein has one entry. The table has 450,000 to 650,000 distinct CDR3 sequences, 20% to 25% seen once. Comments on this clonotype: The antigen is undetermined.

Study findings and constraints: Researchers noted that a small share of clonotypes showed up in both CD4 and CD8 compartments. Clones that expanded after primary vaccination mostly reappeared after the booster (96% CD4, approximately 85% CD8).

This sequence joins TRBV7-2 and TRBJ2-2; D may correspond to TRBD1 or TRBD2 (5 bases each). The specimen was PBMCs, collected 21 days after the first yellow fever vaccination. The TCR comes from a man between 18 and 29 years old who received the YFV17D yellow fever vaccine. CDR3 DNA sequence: TGTGCCAGCAGCTTAGACGGGGCGACTTACACCGGGGAGCTGTTTTTT. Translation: CASSLDGATYTGELFF. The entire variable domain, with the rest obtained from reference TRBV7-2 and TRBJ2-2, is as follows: GAGVSQSPSNKVTEKGKDVELRCDPISGHTALYWYRQSLGQGLEFLIYFQGNSAPDKSGLPSDRFSAERTGGSVSTLTIQRTQQEDSAVYLCASSLDGATYTGELFFGEGSRLTVL.